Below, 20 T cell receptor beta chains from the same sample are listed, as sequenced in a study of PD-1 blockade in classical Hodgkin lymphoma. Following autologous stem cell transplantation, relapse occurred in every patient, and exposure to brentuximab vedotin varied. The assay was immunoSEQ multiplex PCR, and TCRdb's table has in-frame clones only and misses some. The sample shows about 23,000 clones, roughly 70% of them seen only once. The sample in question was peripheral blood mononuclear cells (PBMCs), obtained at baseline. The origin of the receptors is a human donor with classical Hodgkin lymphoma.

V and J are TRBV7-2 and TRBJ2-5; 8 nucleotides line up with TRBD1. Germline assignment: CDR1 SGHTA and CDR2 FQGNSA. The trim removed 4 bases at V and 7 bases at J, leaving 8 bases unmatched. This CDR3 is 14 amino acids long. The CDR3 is CASSSRQGKGTQYF. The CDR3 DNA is TGTGCCAGCAGCTCTCGACAGGGGAAAGGGACCCAGTACTTC.

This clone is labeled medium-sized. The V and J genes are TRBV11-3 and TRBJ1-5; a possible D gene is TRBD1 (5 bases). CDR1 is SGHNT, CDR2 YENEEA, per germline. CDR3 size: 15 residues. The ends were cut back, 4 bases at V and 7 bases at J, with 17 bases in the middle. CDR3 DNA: TGTGCCAGCAGCTGTCCGGGGCAGGGTCGACAGCCCCAGCATTTT. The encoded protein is CASSCPGQGRQPQHF.

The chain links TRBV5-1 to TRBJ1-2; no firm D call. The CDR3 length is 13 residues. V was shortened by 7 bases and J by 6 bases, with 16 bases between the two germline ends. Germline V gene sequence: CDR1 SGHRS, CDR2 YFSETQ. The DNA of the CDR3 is TGCGCCAGCCGTAAGGAATTGCTCGATGGCTACACCTTC. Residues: CASRKELLDGYTF. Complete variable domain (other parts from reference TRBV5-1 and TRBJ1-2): KAGVTQTPRYLIKTRGQQVTLSCSPISGHRSVSWYQQTPGQGLQFLFEYFSETQRNKGNFPGRFSGRQFSNSRSEMNVSTLELGDSALYLCASRKELLDGYTFGSGTRLTVV.

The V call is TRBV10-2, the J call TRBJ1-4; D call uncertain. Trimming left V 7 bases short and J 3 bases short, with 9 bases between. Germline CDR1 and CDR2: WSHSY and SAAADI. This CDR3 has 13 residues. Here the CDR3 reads CASTKASNEKLFF. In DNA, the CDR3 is TGCGCCAGCACTAAGGCCTCTAATGAAAAACTGTTTTTT.

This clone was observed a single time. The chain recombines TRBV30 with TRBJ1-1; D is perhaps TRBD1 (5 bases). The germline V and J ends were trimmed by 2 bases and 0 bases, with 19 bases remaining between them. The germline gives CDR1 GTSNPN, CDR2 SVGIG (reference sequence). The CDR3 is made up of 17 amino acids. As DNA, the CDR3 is TGTGCCTGGAGTACAACCCGGGACGGTTTCATGAACACTGAAGCTTTCTTT. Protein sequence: CAWSTTRDGFMNTEAFF.

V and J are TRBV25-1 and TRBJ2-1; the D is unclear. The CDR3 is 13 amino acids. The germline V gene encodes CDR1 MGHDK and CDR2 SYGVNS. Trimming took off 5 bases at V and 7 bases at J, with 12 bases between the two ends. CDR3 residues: CASSFLNANEQFF. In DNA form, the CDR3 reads TGTGCCAGCAGTTTTCTAAATGCGAATGAGCAGTTCTTC.

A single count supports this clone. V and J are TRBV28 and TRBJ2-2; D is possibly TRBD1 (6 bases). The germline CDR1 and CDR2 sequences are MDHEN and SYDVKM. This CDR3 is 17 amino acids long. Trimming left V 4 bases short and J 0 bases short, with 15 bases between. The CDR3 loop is CASSYITGSANTGELFF. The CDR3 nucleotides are TGTGCCAGCAGTTATATAACAGGGAGCGCGAACACCGGGGAGCTGTTTTTT.

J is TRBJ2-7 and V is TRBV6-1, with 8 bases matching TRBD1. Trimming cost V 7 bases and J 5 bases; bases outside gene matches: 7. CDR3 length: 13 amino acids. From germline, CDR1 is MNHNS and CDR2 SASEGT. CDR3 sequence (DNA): TGTGCCAGCAAAGGACAGGGTTTCGACGAGCAGTACGTC. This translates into CASKGQGFDEQYV.

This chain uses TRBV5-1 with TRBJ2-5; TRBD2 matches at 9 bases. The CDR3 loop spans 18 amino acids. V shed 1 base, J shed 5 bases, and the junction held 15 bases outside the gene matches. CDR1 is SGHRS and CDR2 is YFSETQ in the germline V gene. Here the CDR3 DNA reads TGCGCCAGCAGCTTGTGGGCCCCGGCGGGGGGGCCGTTGGAGACCCAGTACTTC. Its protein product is CASSLWAPAGGPLETQYF.

The DNA for the CDR3 is TGCGCCAGCAGCCAAGATCTTGGGGTCTATGGCTACACCTTC. It yields the protein CASSQDLGVYGYTF. The chain combines TRBV4-3 with TRBJ1-2; D call uncertain. The V end was cut by 0 bases, the J end by 4 bases, with 9 bases between. There are 14 residues in the CDR3. Germline V gene data show CDR1 as LGHNA and CDR2 as YSLEER.

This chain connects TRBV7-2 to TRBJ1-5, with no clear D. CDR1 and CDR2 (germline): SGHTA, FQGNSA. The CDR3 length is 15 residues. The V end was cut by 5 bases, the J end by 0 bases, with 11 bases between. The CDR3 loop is CASSRNTYSNQPQHF. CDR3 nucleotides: TGTGCCAGCAGCCGCAACACCTATAGCAATCAGCCCCAGCATTTT.

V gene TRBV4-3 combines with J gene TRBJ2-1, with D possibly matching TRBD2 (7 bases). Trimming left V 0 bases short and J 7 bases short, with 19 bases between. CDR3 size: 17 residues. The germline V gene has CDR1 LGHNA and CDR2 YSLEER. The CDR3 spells CASSQDRAGALFNEQFF. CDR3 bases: TGCGCCAGCAGCCAAGATCGCGCGGGGGCCTTATTTAATGAGCAGTTCTTC.

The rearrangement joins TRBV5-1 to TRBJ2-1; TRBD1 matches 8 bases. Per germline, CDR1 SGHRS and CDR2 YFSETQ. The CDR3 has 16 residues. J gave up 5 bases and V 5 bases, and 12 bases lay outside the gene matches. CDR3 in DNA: TGCGCCAGCAGAAGTCTCGGGACAGGCACCGACAATGAGCAGTTCTTC. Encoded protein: CASRSLGTGTDNEQFF.

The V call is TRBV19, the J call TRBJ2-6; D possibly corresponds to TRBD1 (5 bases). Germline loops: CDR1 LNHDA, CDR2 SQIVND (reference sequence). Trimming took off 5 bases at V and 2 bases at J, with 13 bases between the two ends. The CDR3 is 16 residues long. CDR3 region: CASSLTGRTGANVLTF. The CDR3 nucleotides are TGTGCCAGTAGTCTCACAGGACGGACTGGGGCCAACGTCCTGACTTTC.

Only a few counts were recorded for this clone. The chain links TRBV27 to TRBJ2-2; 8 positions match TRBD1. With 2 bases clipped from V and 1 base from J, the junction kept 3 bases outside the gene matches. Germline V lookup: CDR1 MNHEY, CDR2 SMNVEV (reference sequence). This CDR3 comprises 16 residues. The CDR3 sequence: CASSLSGTGNTGELFF. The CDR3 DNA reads TGTGCCAGCAGTTTAAGTGGGACAGGGAACACCGGGGAGCTGTTTTTT.

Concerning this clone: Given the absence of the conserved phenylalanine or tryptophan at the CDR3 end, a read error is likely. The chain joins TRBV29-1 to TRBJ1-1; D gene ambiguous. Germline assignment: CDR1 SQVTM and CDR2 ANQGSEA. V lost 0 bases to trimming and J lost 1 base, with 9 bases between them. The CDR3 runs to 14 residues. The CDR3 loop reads CSVEDWPGNTEAFL. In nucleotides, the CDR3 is TGCAGCGTTGAAGATTGGCCCGGGAACACTGAAGCTTTCCTT.

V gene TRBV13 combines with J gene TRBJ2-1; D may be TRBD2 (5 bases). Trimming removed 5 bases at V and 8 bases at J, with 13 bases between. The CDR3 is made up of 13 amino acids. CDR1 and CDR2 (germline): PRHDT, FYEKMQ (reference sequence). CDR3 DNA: TGTGCCAGCAGCAGAAACCTAGCCTATGAGCAGTTCTTC. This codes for CASSRNLAYEQFF.

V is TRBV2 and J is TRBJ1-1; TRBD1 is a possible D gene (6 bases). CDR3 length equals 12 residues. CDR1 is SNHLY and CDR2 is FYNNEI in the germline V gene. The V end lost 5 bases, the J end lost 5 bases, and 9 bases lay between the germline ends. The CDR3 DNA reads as TGTGCCAGCAGTAAAGGGGGGACTGAAGCTTTCTTT. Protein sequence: CASSKGGTEAFF. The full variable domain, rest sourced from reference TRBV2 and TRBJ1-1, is EPEVTQTPSHQVTQMGQEVILRCVPISNHLYFYWYRQILGQKVEFLVSFYNNEISEKSEIFDDQFSVERPDGSNFTLKIRSTKLEDSAMYFCASSKGGTEAFFGQGTRLTVV.

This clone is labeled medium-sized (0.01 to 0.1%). The CDR3 loop reads CSVDGQRPQETQYF. The CDR3 DNA follows: TGCAGCGTTGATGGCCAGAGACCTCAAGAGACCCAGTACTTC. The rearrangement joins TRBV29-1 to TRBJ2-5, with unresolved D. The germline V and J ends were trimmed by 3 bases and 2 bases, with 13 bases remaining between them. Looked up from germline, CDR1 is SQVTM and CDR2 is ANQGSEA. The CDR3 length is 14 residues.

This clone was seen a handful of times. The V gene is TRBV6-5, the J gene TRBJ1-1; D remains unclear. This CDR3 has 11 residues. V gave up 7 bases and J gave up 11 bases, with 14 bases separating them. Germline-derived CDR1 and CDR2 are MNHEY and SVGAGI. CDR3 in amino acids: CASIGPTKAFF. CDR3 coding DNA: TGTGCCAGCATAGGACCTACGAAGGCTTTCTTT.